The 8 T cell receptor beta chains given below trace back to one sample, sequenced in a study of shared clonotypes between healthy human individuals. Measured with immunoSEQ multiplex PCR; TCRdb has only the in-frame clones, and not every one. The sample holds 2 million to 3 million clones, approximately 90% seen once. Sequenced: naive CD4+ T cells sorted from blood. The sample's subset: CD45RA+ positively selected. These receptors were obtained from a man younger than 35 in good health.

The V and J genes are TRBV28 and TRBJ1-5; no clear D gene. CDR3 length equals 16 residues. CDR1 and CDR2 from the germline V gene are MDHEN and SYDVKM. Deletions cut 2 bases from V and 3 bases from J, with 14 bases between. The CDR3 protein is CASSLDGASVNQPQHF. In nucleotides, the CDR3 is TGTGCCAGCAGTTTAGACGGCGCTTCGGTCAATCAGCCCCAGCATTTT.

The chain couples TRBV4-1 to TRBJ1-3; D unclear. Trimming removed 4 bases from V and 0 bases from J, with 10 bases in between. Germline V gene lookup returns CDR1 MGHRA and CDR2 YSYEKL. This CDR3 has 15 residues. The CDR3 DNA reads as TGCGCCAGCAGCCGACCGGGATCCTCTGGAAACACCATATATTTT. This sequence encodes CASSRPGSSGNTIYF.

The chain has TRBV21-1 and TRBJ1-1; whether TRBD1, the table's D call, matches the DNA was not checked. TRBV21-1 is listed as a pseudogene. The CDR3 is made up of 15 amino acids. Here the CDR3 DNA reads TGTGCCAGACCTTGGAATCAGGGGGGGAACACTGAAGCTTTCTTT. Residues: CARPWNQGGNTEAFF.

V and J are TRBV7-2 and TRBJ2-2, with D unclear. In germline, CDR1 is SGHTA, CDR2 FQGNSA. CDR3 length: 15 residues. V lost 5 bases to trimming and J lost 2 bases, with 12 bases between them. The CDR3 DNA follows: TGTGCCAGCAGCCTCCGAACTTTTAACACCGGGGAGCTGTTTTTT. This sequence encodes CASSLRTFNTGELFF.

This clone was picked up one time. The CDR3 here is CAWSSRGPPTNTEAFF. The DNA of the CDR3 is TGTGCCTGGAGTTCCAGGGGCCCCCCGACAAACACTGAAGCTTTCTTT. This rearrangement joins TRBV30 to TRBJ1-1; tentatively, D is TRBD1 (6 bases). Germline CDR1 is GTSNPN and CDR2 is SVGIG (reference sequence). The CDR3 has 16 residues. The ends were cut back, 2 bases at V and 2 bases at J, with 18 bases in the middle. Drawing the rest from reference TRBV30 and TRBJ1-1, the complete variable domain is SQTIHQWPATLVQPVGSPLSLECTVEGTSNPNLYWYRQAAGRGLQLLFYSVGIGQISSEVPQNLSASRPQDRQFILSSKKLLLSDSGFYLCAWSSRGPPTNTEAFFGQGTRLTVV.

The V gene is TRBV5-1, the J gene TRBJ2-4, with D perhaps matching TRBD2 (5 bases). Germline lookup yields CDR1 SGHRS and CDR2 YFSETQ. Trimming took 4 bases from V and 0 from J, leaving 17 bases between them. This CDR3 contains 17 residues. The CDR3 reads CASSPLLDLRAKNIQYF. CDR3 bases: TGCGCCAGCAGCCCACTTTTGGACTTGCGAGCCAAAAACATTCAGTACTTC.

V is TRBV5-1 and J is TRBJ1-4, with D perhaps TRBD1 (5 bases). The CDR3 covers 16 residues. Trimming stripped 0 bases from V and 2 bases from J, with 11 bases between. The V gene's germline CDR1 is SGHRS and CDR2 YFSETQ. Written as DNA, the CDR3 is TGCGCCAGCAGCTTGGGATCGGCAGGGACTAATGAAAAACTGTTTTTT. It specifies CASSLGSAGTNEKLFF.

The chain is built from TRBV6-5 and TRBJ1-4; D not certain. Germline values: CDR1 MNHEY, CDR2 SVGAGI. V gave up 1 base and J gave up 7 bases, with 7 bases separating them. The CDR3 has 13 amino acids. The CDR3 nucleotides read TGTGCCAGCAGTTACTATTCCGGTGAAAAACTGTTTTTT. Translated, it gives CASSYYSGEKLFF.